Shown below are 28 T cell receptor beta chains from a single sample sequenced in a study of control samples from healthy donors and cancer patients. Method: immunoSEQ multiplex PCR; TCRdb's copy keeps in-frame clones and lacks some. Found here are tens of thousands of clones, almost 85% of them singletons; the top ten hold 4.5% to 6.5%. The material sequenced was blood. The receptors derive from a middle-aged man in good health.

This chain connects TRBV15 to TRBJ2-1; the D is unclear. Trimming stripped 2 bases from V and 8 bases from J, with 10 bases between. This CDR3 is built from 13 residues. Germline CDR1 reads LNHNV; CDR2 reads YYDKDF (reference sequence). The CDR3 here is CATSRNRLDEQFF. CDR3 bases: TGTGCCACCAGCAGAAACCGTCTGGATGAGCAGTTCTTC.

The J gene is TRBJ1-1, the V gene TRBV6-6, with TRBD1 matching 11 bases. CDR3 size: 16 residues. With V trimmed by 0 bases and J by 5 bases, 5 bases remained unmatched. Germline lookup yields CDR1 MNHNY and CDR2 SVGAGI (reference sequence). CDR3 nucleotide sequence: TGTGCCAGCAGTTACTCAGGACAGGGGGCGCGGACTGAAGCTTTCTTT. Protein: CASSYSGQGARTEAFF.

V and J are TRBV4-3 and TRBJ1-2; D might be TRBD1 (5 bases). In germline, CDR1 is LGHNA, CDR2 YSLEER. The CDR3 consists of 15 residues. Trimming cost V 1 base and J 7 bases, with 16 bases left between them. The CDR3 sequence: CASSQGGGARGGYTF. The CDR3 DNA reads TGCGCCAGCAGCCAAGGCGGGGGAGCTCGGGGTGGCTACACCTTC.

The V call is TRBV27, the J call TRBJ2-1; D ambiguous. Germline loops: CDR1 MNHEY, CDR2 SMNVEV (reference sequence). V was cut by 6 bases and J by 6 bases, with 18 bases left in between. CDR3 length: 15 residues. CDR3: CASSIWGPSGNEQFF. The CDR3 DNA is TGTGCCAGCAGCATTTGGGGTCCCTCGGGCAATGAGCAGTTCTTC.

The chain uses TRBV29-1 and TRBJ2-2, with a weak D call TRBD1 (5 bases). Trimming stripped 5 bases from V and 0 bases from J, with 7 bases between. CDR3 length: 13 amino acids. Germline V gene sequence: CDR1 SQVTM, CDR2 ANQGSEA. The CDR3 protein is CSVRTTNTGELFF. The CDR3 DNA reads TGCAGCGTTCGGACAACGAACACCGGGGAGCTGTTTTTT.

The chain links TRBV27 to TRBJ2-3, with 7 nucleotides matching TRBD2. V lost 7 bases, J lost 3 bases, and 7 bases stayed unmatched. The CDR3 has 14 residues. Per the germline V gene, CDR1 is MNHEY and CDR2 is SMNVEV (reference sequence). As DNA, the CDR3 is TGTGCCAGCACTGGCGGGAGCTTAACAGATACGCAGTATTTT. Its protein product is CASTGGSLTDTQYF.

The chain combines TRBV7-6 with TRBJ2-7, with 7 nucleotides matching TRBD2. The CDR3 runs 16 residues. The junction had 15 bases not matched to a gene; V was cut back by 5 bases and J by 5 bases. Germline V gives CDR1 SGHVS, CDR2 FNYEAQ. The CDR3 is CASSPVLGGVFHEQYF. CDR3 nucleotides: TGTGCCAGCAGCCCGGTTCTTGGGGGGGTGTTCCACGAGCAGTACTTC.

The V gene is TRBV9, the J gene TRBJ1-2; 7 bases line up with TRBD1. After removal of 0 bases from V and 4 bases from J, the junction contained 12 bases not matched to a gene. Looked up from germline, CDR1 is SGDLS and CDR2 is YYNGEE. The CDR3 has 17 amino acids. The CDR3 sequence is CASSVGGMTGRGYGYTF. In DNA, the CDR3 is TGTGCCAGCAGCGTAGGGGGTATGACAGGGAGAGGCTATGGCTACACCTTC.

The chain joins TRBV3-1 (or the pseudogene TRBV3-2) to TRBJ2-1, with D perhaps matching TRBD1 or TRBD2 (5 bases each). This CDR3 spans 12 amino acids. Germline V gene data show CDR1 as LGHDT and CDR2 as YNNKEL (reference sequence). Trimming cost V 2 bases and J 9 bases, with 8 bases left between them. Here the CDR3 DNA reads TGTGCCAGCAGCCAAAAGGGGAGTGAGCAGTTCTTC. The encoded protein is CASSQKGSEQFF.

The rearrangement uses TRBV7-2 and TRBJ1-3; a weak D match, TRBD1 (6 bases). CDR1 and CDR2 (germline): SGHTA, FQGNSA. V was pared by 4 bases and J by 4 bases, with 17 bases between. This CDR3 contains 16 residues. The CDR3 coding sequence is TGTGCCAGCAGCTACGGACAGCAACTCGTAGGAAACACCATATATTTT. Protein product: CASSYGQQLVGNTIYF.

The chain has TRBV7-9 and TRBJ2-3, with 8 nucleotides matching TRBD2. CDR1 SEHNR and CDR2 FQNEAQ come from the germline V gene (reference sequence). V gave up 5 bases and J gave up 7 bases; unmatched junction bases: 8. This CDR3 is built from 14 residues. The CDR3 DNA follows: TGTGCCAGCAGCCCTGGACTAGCCGCGTATACGCAGTATTTT. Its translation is CASSPGLAAYTQYF.

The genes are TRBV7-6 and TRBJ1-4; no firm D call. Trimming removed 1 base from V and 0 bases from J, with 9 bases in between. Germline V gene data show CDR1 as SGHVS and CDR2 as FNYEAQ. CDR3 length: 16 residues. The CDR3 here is CASSLEPAATNEKLFF. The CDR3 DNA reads TGTGCCAGCAGCTTAGAGCCGGCAGCAACTAATGAAAAACTGTTTTTT.

The CDR3 coding sequence is TGTGCCAGCAGCCCTCGGACGGTGAACACTGAAGCTTTCTTT. Its translation is CASSPRTVNTEAFF. The V call is TRBV5-5, the J call TRBJ1-1; unclear D gene. Germline CDR1 and CDR2: SGHKS and YYEKEE (reference sequence). V lost 4 bases and J lost 0, with 10 bases in between. The CDR3 consists of 14 residues.

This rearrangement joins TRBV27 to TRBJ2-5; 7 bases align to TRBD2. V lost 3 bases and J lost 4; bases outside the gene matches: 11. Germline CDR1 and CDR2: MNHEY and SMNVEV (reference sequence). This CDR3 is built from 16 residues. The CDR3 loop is CASSLLPRGSGETQYF. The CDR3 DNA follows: TGTGCCAGCAGTTTGCTTCCCCGCGGGAGTGGAGAGACCCAGTACTTC.

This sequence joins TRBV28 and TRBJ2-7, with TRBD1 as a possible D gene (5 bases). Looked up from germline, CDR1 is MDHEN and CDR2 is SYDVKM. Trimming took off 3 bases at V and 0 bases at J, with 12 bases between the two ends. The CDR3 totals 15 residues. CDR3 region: CASSFLGRASYEQYF. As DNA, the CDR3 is TGTGCCAGCAGTTTTTTGGGCAGGGCCTCCTACGAGCAGTACTTC.

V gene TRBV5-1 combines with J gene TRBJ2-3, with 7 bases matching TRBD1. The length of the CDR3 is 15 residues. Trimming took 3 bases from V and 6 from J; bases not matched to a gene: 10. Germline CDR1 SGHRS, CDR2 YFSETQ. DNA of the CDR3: TGCGCCAGCAGCTACATCGGGACAGAATGGGATACGCAGTATTTT. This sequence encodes CASSYIGTEWDTQYF.

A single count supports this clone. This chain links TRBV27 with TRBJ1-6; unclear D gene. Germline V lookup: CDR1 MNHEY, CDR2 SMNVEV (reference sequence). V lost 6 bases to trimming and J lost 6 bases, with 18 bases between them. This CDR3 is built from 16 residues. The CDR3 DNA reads TGTGCCAGCAGCCCCGCTCCGGCTTTACGTAATTCACCCCTCCACTTT. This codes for CASSPAPALRNSPLHF.

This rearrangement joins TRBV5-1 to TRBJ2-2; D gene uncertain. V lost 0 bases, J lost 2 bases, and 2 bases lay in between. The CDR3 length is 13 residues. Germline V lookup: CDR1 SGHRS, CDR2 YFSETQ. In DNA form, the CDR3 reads TGCGCCAGCAGCTTGGGCAACACCGGGGAGCTGTTTTTT. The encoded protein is CASSLGNTGELFF. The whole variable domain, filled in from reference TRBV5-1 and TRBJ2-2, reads KAGVTQTPRYLIKTRGQQVTLSCSPISGHRSVSWYQQTPGQGLQFLFEYFSETQRNKGNFPGRFSGRQFSNSRSEMNVSTLELGDSALYLCASSLGNTGELFFGEGSRLTVL.

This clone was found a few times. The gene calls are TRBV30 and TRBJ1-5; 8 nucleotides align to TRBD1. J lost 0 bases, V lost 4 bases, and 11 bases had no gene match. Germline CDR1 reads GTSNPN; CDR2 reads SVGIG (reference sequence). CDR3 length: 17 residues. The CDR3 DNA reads TGTGCCTGGACCGAGGGACAGGATCCCTATAGCAATCAGCCCCAGCATTTT. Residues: CAWTEGQDPYSNQPQHF.

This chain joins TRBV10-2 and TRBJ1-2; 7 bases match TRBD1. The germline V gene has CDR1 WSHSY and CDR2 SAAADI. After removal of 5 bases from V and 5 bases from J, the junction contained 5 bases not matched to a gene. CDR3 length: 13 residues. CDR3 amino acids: CASSKGAGYGYTF. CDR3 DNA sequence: TGCGCCAGCAGTAAGGGGGCAGGTTATGGCTACACCTTC.

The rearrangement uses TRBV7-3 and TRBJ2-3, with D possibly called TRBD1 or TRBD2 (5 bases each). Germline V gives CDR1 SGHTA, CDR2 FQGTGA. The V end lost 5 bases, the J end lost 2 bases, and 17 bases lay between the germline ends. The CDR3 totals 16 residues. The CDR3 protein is CASSPHRPGTTDTQYF. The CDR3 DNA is TGTGCCAGCAGCCCACACCGCCCCGGGACCACAGATACGCAGTATTTT. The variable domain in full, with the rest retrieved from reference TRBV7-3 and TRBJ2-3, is GAGVSQTPSNKVTEKGKYVELRCDPISGHTALYWYRQSLGQGPEFLIYFQGTGAADDSGLPNDRFFAVRPEGSVSTLKIQRTERGDSAVYLCASSPHRPGTTDTQYFGPGTRLTVL.

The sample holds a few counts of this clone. CDR3 sequence (DNA): TGCGCCAGCAGCTTCCGACAGGGAGGAACGCTTGGCAATAGCAATCAGCCCCAGCATTTT. It translates to CASSFRQGGTLGNSNQPQHF. This chain links TRBV4-1 with TRBJ1-5, with TRBD1 identical over 7 bases. CDR1 and CDR2 from the germline V gene are MGHRA and YSYEKL. CDR3 size: 20 residues. J lost 0 bases, V lost 5 bases, and 19 bases had no gene match.

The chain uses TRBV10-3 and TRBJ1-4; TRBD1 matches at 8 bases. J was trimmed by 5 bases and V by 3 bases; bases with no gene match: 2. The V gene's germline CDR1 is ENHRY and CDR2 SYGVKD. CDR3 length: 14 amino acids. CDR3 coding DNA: TGTGCCATCAGTGACTCAGGGGGCAATGAAAAACTGTTTTTT. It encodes CAISDSGGNEKLFF.

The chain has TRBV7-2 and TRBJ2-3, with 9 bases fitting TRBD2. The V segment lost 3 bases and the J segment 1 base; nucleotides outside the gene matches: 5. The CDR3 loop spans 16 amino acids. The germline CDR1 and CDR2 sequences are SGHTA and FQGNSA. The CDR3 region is CASSFSGTSRTDTQYF. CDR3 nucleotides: TGTGCCAGCAGCTTCTCCGGGACTAGCCGCACAGATACGCAGTATTTT.

CDR3: CASSSYGSGGAADTQYF. CDR3 DNA: TGTGCCAGCAGTTCATACGGTAGCGGGGGGGCTGCAGATACGCAGTATTTT. The rearrangement links TRBV11-3 to TRBJ2-3, with 11 nucleotides matching TRBD2. Trimming at V came to 6 bases and at J to 4 bases, leaving 12 bases not matched to a gene. CDR1 and CDR2 from the germline V gene are SGHNT and YENEEA. CDR3 length equals 17 residues.

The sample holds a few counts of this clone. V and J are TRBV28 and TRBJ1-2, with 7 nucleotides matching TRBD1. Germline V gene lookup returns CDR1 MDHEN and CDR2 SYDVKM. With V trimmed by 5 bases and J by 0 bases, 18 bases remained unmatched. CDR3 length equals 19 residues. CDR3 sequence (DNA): TGTGCCAGCAGTCTAGGGGGCCTAGGGCAGTACCGAGCTAACTATGGCTACACCTTC. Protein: CASSLGGLGQYRANYGYTF.

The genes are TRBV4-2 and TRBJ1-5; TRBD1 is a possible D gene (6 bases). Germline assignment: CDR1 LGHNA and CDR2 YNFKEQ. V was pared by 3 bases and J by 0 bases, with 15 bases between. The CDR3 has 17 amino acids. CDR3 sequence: CASSHAGDTYSNQPQHF. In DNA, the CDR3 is TGTGCCAGCAGCCATGCAGGGGACACTTATAGCAATCAGCCCCAGCATTTT.

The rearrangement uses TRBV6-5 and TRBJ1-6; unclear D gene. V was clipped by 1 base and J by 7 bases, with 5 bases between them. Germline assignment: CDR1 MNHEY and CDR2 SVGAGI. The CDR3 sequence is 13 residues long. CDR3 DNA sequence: TGTGCCAGCAGTTACTGGCGAAATTCACCCCTCCACTTT. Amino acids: CASSYWRNSPLHF.